Sequencing of this T cell receptor beta chain was carried out in a study of T cells after yellow fever vaccination. Study-wide results and limits: The secondary response showed a weaker magnitude and a faster peak, day 5 versus 15. Most clones from primary vaccination were detected again post-booster (around 96% CD4, 88% CD8).

TCRdb processed the 5' RACE reads anew with MiXCR; each CDR3 protein has one entry. The sample lists some 350,000 distinct CDR3 sequences, more than 8.5% occurring once. Germline values: CDR1 DFQATT, CDR2 SNEGSKA (reference sequence). With 6 bases removed from V and 5 bases from J, the gap between germline ends came to 16 bases. The CDR3 runs 14 residues. Notes on this clonotype: Antigen unknown.

The clonotype was recovered from a man younger than 30 who received the YFV17D yellow fever vaccine. The material was PBMCs, obtained on the day of the first yellow fever vaccination. The chain couples TRBV20-1 to TRBJ1-4; D perhaps matches TRBD1 (5 bases). CDR3 in amino acids: CSALGGGRNEKLFF. The DNA of the CDR3 is TGCAGTGCGTTGGGGGGAGGTCGAAATGAAAAACTGTTTTTT.